The clone carrying this T cell receptor beta chain was seen ten or more times. The V gene's germline CDR1 is GTSNPN and CDR2 SVGIG (reference sequence). Trimming shortened V by 0 bases and J by 1 base, and 6 bases separated the two germline ends. The CDR3 runs to 13 residues. From RNA transcripts, TCR beta CDR3 regions were amplified. Using the HTBI primer set, a first-round RT-PCR was run on the TCR CDR3. TCRdb fed the multiplex PCR reads into MiXCR, producing one record per CDR3 protein. The sample lists 350,000 to 400,000 distinct CDR3 sequences; around 13% were seen once. The record originates from a study of T cells in Graves' hyperthyroidism and ophthalmopathy.

Sequenced: blood. The sequence was obtained from a woman aged 55-69 years with Graves' hyperthyroidism. This chain connects TRBV30 to TRBJ1-1; no clear D. CDR3 protein: CAWSVIPNTEAFF. CDR3 bases: TGTGCCTGGAGTGTAATACCGAACACTGAAGCTTTCTTT. The whole variable domain, remainder taken from reference TRBV30 and TRBJ1-1, is SQTIHQWPATLVQPVGSPLSLECTVEGTSNPNLYWYRQAAGRGLQLLFYSVGIGQISSEVPQNLSASRPQDRQFILSSKKLLLSDSGFYLCAWSVIPNTEAFFGQGTRLTVV.